This TCR beta chain was sequenced during a study of OX40 agonist ivuxolimab in advanced cancers. Turning to the study itself: The group had a mean age of about 64 years, ranged from about 20 to 90, and was 80% to 85% male. Partial responses occurred in three patients (one hepatocellular carcinoma, two cutaneous melanoma). Points from the study as a whole: The authors did not determine the antigen specificity of the expanded peripheral T cells. With doses of 0.1 to 3.0 mg/kg, CD4+ and CD8+ blood T cells had undergone clonal expansion by week 6.

Concerning this clone: No antigen is known for it.

Only in-frame clones appear in the TCRdb table, and some are missing; sequencing was by immunoSEQ multiplex PCR. The sample holds about 49,000 clones; more than 75% are singletons and the top ten take under 3%. Trimming pared 6 bases from V and 5 bases from J, leaving 20 bases between. Germline V lookup: CDR1 SGHRS, CDR2 YFSETQ. The CDR3 covers 15 residues. The sequencing used CD4+ or CD8+ T cells sorted from blood, collected in a trial of the OX40 agonist ivuxolimab. V gene TRBV5-1 combines with J gene TRBJ2-5; D is possibly TRBD1 (5 bases). This TCR derives from an adult with an advanced solid tumor such as melanoma, head and neck, liver or kidney cancer. CDR3 DNA sequence: TGCGCCAGCAAAATGGGGTATTCTTCAGGGGAGACCCAGTACTTC. Its protein is CASKMGYSSGETQYF.